The 10 T cell receptor beta chains reported below all come from one sample, sequenced in a study of identifying expanded T cells in peripheral blood. TCRdb's copy holds only in-frame clones and misses some; the assay was immunoSEQ multiplex PCR. The data hold roughly 63,000 clones, with about 85% observed a single time. The sequenced sample was blood. These receptors all stem from a person between 18 and 69 years old in good health.

The chain joins TRBV5-1 to TRBJ2-2; 7 positions agree with TRBD2. CDR3 length: 13 amino acids. The germline V gene has CDR1 SGHRS and CDR2 YFSETQ. The trim removed 6 bases at V and 4 bases at J, leaving 3 bases unmatched. CDR3 nucleotide sequence: TGCGCCAGCACCTGGGGGGGCACCGGGGAGCTGTTTTTT. Protein sequence: CASTWGGTGELFF.

This chain joins TRBV19 and TRBJ2-3; no firm D call. Germline values: CDR1 LNHDA, CDR2 SQIVND (reference sequence). This CDR3 comprises 15 residues. Trimming shortened V by 6 bases and J by 2 bases, and 15 bases separated the two germline ends. CDR3 coding DNA: TGTGCCAGTAGCATTAGATCTAGGGTCACAGATACGCAGTATTTT. Protein product: CASSIRSRVTDTQYF.

The chain has TRBV5-1 and TRBJ2-2; the D is unclear. The CDR3 runs 13 residues. Trimming shortened V by 5 bases and J by 8 bases, and 13 bases separated the two germline ends. The V gene's germline CDR1 is SGHRS and CDR2 YFSETQ. CDR3 sequence: CASRAIDLGELFF. CDR3 coding DNA: TGCGCCAGCAGAGCGATAGACCTGGGGGAGCTGTTTTTT.

This chain connects TRBV2 to TRBJ2-2; TRBD2 matches 8 bases. Unmatched junction bases numbered 2, after V lost 6 bases and J lost 5 bases. The CDR3 has 13 residues. CDR1 and CDR2 (germline): SNHLY, FYNNEI. Here the CDR3 DNA reads TGTGCCAGCAGCCCTAGCGGGACCGGGGAGCTGTTTTTT. Translated: CASSPSGTGELFF.

DNA for the CDR3: TGTGCCAGCAGTTTAAGTACCCCGTATCGGGCAGGGGGGGGCAATGAGCAGTTCTTC. It translates to CASSLSTPYRAGGGNEQFF. The gene calls are TRBV27 and TRBJ2-1; the D call may be TRBD1 or TRBD2 (7 bases each). Germline CDR1 is MNHEY and CDR2 is SMNVEV (reference sequence). Trimming took 2 bases from V and 6 from J, leaving 26 bases between them. The CDR3 loop spans 19 amino acids.

The rearrangement links TRBV10-3 to TRBJ2-1; possibly TRBD1 for D (6 bases). This CDR3 is built from 16 residues. Deletions cut 5 bases from V and 2 bases from J, with 16 bases between. The V gene's germline CDR1 is ENHRY and CDR2 SYGVKD. CDR3 residues: CAISTPRGATYNEQFF. As DNA, the CDR3 is TGTGCCATCAGTACTCCCAGGGGAGCCACCTACAATGAGCAGTTCTTC.

The chain has TRBV6-4 and TRBJ2-2, with D perhaps TRBD1 or TRBD2 (6 bases each). Germline lookup yields CDR1 MRHNA and CDR2 SNTAGT. CDR3 length equals 16 residues. V was cut by 0 bases and J by 4 bases, with 12 bases left in between. The CDR3 coding sequence is TGTGCCAGCAGTGACTCACCGGGGGCGGGCACCGGGGAGCTGTTTTTT. Protein product: CASSDSPGAGTGELFF.

This rearrangement joins TRBV23-1 to TRBJ1-6; 10 bases are shared with TRBD1. TRBV23-1 is an open reading frame whose function is uncertain. Trimming at V came to 2 bases and at J to 6 bases, leaving 4 bases not matched to a gene. This CDR3 spans 16 amino acids. CDR3 sequence: CASSQRGDRGNSPLHF. The CDR3, as DNA: TGCGCCAGCAGTCAAAGAGGGGACAGGGGTAATTCACCCCTCCACTTT.

The genes are TRBV2 and TRBJ2-3; 9 nucleotides match TRBD2. The CDR3 has 16 amino acids. V shed 4 bases and J 0 bases; nucleotides not matched to a gene: 5. The germline V gene encodes CDR1 SNHLY and CDR2 FYNNEI. CDR3 DNA: TGTGCCAGCAGTGGGAGCGGGGGGCGTAGCACAGATACGCAGTATTTT. This gives the protein CASSGSGGRSTDTQYF.

The V call is TRBV11-2, the J call TRBJ2-1; TRBD2 aligns across 13 bases. CDR1 SGHAT and CDR2 FQNNGV come from the germline V gene. The CDR3 length is 16 residues. V shed 5 bases, J shed 10 bases, and the junction held 11 bases outside the gene matches. The CDR3 DNA reads TGTGCCAGCAGCCCAAGGACTAGCGGGAGACGAGGGGAGCAGTTCTTC. It yields the protein CASSPRTSGRRGEQFF.